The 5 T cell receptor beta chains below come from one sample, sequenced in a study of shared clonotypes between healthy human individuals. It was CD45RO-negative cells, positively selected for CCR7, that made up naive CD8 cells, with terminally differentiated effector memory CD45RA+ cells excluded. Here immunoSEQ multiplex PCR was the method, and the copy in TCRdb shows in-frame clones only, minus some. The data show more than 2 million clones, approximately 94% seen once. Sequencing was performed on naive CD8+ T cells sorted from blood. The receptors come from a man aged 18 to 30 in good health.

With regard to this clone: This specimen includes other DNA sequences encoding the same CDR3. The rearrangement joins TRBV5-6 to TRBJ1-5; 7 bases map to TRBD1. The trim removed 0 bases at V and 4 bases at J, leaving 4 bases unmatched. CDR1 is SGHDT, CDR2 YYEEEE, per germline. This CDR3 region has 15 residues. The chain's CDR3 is CASSLGTGANQPQHF. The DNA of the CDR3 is TGTGCCAGCAGCTTGGGCACAGGGGCTAATCAGCCCCAGCATTTT.

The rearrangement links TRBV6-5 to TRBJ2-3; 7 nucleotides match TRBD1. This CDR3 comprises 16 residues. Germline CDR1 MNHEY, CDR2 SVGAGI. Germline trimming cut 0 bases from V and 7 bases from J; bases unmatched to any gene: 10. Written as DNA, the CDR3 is TGTGCCAGCAGTTACTCGGCAGGGGGTGAAACAAATACGCAGTATTTT. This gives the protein CASSYSAGGETNTQYF.

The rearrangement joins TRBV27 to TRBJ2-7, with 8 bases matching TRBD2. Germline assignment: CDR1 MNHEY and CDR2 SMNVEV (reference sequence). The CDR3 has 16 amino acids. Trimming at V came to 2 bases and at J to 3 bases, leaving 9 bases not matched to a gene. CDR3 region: CASSLAGLAGFYEQYF. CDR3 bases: TGTGCCAGCAGTTTAGCCGGGCTAGCGGGTTTCTACGAGCAGTACTTC.

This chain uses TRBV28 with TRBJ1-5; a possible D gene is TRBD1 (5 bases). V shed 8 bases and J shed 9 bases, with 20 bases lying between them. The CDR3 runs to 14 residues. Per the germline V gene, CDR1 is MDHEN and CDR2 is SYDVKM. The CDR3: CASLQTGGLSPQHF. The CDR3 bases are TGTGCCAGCCTTCAAACAGGCGGCCTTTCGCCCCAGCATTTT.

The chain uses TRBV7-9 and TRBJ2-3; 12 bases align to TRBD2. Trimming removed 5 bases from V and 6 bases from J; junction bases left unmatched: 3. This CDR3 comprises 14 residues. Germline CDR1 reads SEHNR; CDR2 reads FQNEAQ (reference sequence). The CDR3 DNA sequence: TGTGCCAGCAGCCGGACTAGCGGGGAGGATACGCAGTATTTT. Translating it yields CASSRTSGEDTQYF.